The 19 T cell receptor beta chains listed next were all sequenced from one sample in a study of cytomegalovirus exposure and HLA in healthy donors. PCR primers comprised 60 Vbeta and 13 Jbeta primers. Data came from immunoSEQ multiplex PCR; TCRdb stores just in-frame clones and leaves some out. This sample has 120,000 or so clones, with around 72% found just once. Input material: PBMCs. These receptors were collected from a man aged 30 to 39 in good health and CMV-seronegative.

This clone was picked up one time. This sequence joins TRBV18 and TRBJ2-6; TRBD1 is a possible D gene (6 bases). The CDR3 has 15 residues. V lost 5 bases and J 1 base, leaving 9 bases between the germline ends. Per germline, CDR1 KGHSH and CDR2 LQKENI. The CDR3 region is CASSRTGSGANVLTF. Written as DNA, the CDR3 is TGTGCCAGCTCAAGAACAGGGTCTGGGGCCAACGTCCTGACTTTC.

This sequence joins TRBV11-3 and TRBJ1-6; D is undetermined. Germline V gene data show CDR1 as SGHNT and CDR2 as YENEEA. This CDR3 has 13 amino acids. Trimming pared 3 bases from V and 9 bases from J, leaving 9 bases between. The CDR3 DNA reads as TGTGCCAGCAGCTTCGGAGGGCTTTCACCCCTCCACTTT. Its translation is CASSFGGLSPLHF.

The V and J genes are TRBV5-6 and TRBJ2-1; D is perhaps TRBD2 (5 bases). This CDR3 is 13 amino acids long. V gave up 2 bases and J gave up 6 bases, with 9 bases separating them. Per germline, CDR1 SGHDT and CDR2 YYEEEE. The CDR3 here is CASSFDYRNEQFF. CDR3 in DNA: TGTGCCAGCAGCTTCGACTACCGCAATGAGCAGTTCTTC. Complete variable domain (other parts from reference TRBV5-6 and TRBJ2-1): DAGVTQSPTHLIKTRGQQVTLRCSPKSGHDTVSWYQQALGQGPQFIFQYYEEEERQRGNFPDRFSGHQFPNYSSELNVNALLLGDSALYLCASSFDYRNEQFFGPGTRLTVL.

This chain connects TRBV6-4 to TRBJ2-3; 10 positions match TRBD2. Unmatched junction bases numbered 1, after V lost 5 bases and J lost 2 bases. The CDR3 has 14 residues. Germline assignment: CDR1 MRHNA and CDR2 SNTAGT. CDR3 sequence reads: CASSSGGATDTQYF. The CDR3 nucleotides read TGTGCCAGCAGTAGCGGGGGGGCCACAGATACGCAGTATTTT.

The chain is built from TRBV7-6 and TRBJ2-3, with 8 bases matching TRBD2. V dropped 5 bases and J dropped 4; count of bases not matched to a gene: 11. Germline values: CDR1 SGHVS, CDR2 FNYEAQ. This CDR3 is built from 16 residues. As DNA, the CDR3 is TGTGCCAGCAGCCTAGTCGGGGGGGGGCGTCCAGATACGCAGTATTTT. Protein product: CASSLVGGGRPDTQYF.

This clone was observed a handful of times. The J gene is TRBJ1-6, the V gene TRBV27, with D unresolved. The CDR3 is 14 residues long. Germline CDR1 and CDR2: MNHEY and SMNVEV (reference sequence). V lost 7 bases and J lost 2, with 9 bases in between. CDR3 protein: CASTPFPYNSPLHF. CDR3 DNA sequence: TGTGCCAGCACCCCGTTCCCCTATAATTCACCCCTCCACTTT.

This chain connects TRBV18 to TRBJ2-2, with 9 bases identical to TRBD1. The CDR3 runs to 17 residues. CDR1 and CDR2 from the germline V gene are KGHSH and LQKENI. V lost 6 bases, J lost 5 bases, and 13 bases stayed unmatched. CDR3 DNA sequence: TGTGCCAGCTCCAACCAACAGGGGGCTTTCGGGACCGGGGAGCTGTTTTTT. Its translation: CASSNQQGAFGTGELFF.

A few counts support this clone. The chain couples TRBV4-3 to TRBJ2-1, with D possibly matching TRBD1 (5 bases). From germline, CDR1 is LGHNA and CDR2 YSLEER. The CDR3 consists of 15 residues. The V end lost 1 base, the J end lost 7 bases, and 14 bases lay between the germline ends. Here the CDR3 reads CASSQVAGLRNEQFF. The CDR3 DNA is TGCGCCAGCAGCCAAGTGGCAGGGCTTAGGAATGAGCAGTTCTTC.

The chain's CDR3 is CASSLAQAAHEQYF. The CDR3 bases are TGCGCCAGCAGCTTGGCACAGGCGGCACACGAGCAGTACTTC. The chain recombines TRBV5-1 with TRBJ2-7; D may be TRBD1 (5 bases). Germline CDR1 reads SGHRS; CDR2 reads YFSETQ. Trimming took 0 bases from V and 5 from J, leaving 12 bases between them. The CDR3 consists of 14 residues.

CDR3 amino acids: CASSSSTGADTQYF. The DNA of the CDR3 is TGCGCCAGCAGCTCCTCGACAGGGGCAGATACGCAGTATTTT. This chain links TRBV5-1 with TRBJ2-3; 8 bases map to TRBD1. V lost 3 bases to trimming and J lost 4 bases; unmatched junction nucleotides: 4. The CDR3 contains 14 residues. Germline CDR1 and CDR2: SGHRS and YFSETQ.

The V gene is TRBV9, the J gene TRBJ2-2, with 10 positions matching TRBD2. In germline, CDR1 is SGDLS, CDR2 YYNGEE. The CDR3 is 16 residues long. Losses at the gene ends were 0 bases for V and 4 bases for J; bases not matched to a gene: 3. In DNA form, the CDR3 reads TGTGCCAGCAGCGTAGGGACTAGCGGAATCACCGGGGAGCTGTTTTTT. Translating it yields CASSVGTSGITGELFF.

The chain is built from TRBV7-9 and TRBJ1-3; D gene unclear. Per the germline V gene, CDR1 is SEHNR and CDR2 is FQNEAQ (reference sequence). Trimming stripped 4 bases from V and 4 bases from J, with 17 bases between. This CDR3 region has 16 residues. The CDR3 spells CASSSIHDTLGNTIYF. CDR3 in DNA: TGTGCCAGCAGCTCAATCCATGACACACTGGGAAACACCATATATTTT.

V usage is TRBV19 and J usage is TRBJ1-2, with TRBD1 matching 8 bases. V was clipped by 5 bases and J by 5 bases; unmatched bases: 7. This CDR3 region has 14 residues. Per the germline V gene, CDR1 is LNHDA and CDR2 is SQIVND (reference sequence). The CDR3 region is CASSSQWTGYGYTF. In nucleotides, the CDR3 is TGTGCCAGTAGTTCTCAATGGACAGGGTATGGCTACACCTTC.

This clone appeared a few times. The chain recombines TRBV28 with TRBJ2-3, with a possible D match to TRBD1 (5 bases). Trimming cost V 3 bases and J 4 bases, with 11 bases left between them. The CDR3 is 14 amino acids. Germline CDR1 MDHEN, CDR2 SYDVKM. The CDR3 DNA follows: TGTGCCAGCAGTTTTAGCAGGGCGGCAGATACGCAGTATTTT. This codes for CASSFSRAADTQYF.

The table lists this clone with a few counts. The chain carries TRBV18 and TRBJ2-5; 8 bases match TRBD2. The J call is doubtful: the DNA matches TRBJ2-7 better. CDR1 and CDR2 (germline): KGHSH, LQKENI. The length of the CDR3 is 14 residues. The CDR3 DNA sequence: TGTGCCAGCTCACCCGGGACTAGGAGGCGCGAGCAGTACTTC. This sequence encodes CASSPGTRRREQYF.

The V gene is TRBV28, the J gene TRBJ2-7, with unresolved D. V shed 6 bases and J shed 2 bases, with 11 bases lying between them. CDR1 and CDR2 from the germline V gene are MDHEN and SYDVKM. The CDR3 length is 13 residues. The CDR3 sequence: CASRRGFPYEQYF. CDR3 coding DNA: TGTGCCAGCAGAAGAGGATTCCCCTACGAGCAGTACTTC.

V usage is TRBV4-1 and J usage is TRBJ2-7; D perhaps matches TRBD2 (5 bases). Germline CDR1 is MGHRA and CDR2 is YSYEKL. This CDR3 has 16 amino acids. V lost 1 base to trimming and J lost 3 bases, with 16 bases between them. This chain's CDR3 is CASSQAYGLGIYEQYF. The DNA of the CDR3 is TGCGCCAGCAGCCAAGCATACGGACTGGGCATCTACGAGCAGTACTTC.

V and J are TRBV7-9 and TRBJ2-3, with 8 bases lining up with TRBD2. Trimming at V came to 5 bases and at J to 2 bases, leaving 9 bases not matched to a gene. The CDR3 length is 16 residues. Germline V gene data show CDR1 as SEHNR and CDR2 as FQNEAQ (reference sequence). The DNA of the CDR3 is TGTGCCAGCAGCCGCGGGACTAGGGAAGTCACAGATACGCAGTATTTT. This encodes CASSRGTREVTDTQYF.

The V call is TRBV29-1, the J call TRBJ1-2; TRBD1 matches at 9 bases. V shed 6 bases and J 1 base; nucleotides not matched to a gene: 9. The CDR3 runs 15 residues. In germline, CDR1 is SQVTM, CDR2 ANQGSEA. The CDR3 spells CSVWDREFFNYGYTF. The CDR3, as DNA: TGCAGCGTCTGGGACAGGGAATTCTTTAACTATGGCTACACCTTC.